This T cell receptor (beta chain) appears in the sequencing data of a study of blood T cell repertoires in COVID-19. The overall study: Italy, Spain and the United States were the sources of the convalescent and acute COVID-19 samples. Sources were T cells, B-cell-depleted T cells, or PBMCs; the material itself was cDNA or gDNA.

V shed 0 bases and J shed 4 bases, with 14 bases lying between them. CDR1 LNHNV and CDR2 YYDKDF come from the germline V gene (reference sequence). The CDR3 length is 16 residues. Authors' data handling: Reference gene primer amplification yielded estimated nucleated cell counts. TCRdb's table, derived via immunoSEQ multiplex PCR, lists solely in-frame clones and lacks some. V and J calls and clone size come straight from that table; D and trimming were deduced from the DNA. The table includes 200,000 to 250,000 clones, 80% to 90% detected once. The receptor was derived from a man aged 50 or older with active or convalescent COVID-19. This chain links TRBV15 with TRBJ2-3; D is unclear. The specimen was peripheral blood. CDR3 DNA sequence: TGTGCCACCAGCAGAGATTTTGGCCGAACCGCAGATACGCAGTATTTT. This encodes CATSRDFGRTADTQYF.